This note documents a single TCR beta chain sequence. These data come from a study of cytomegalovirus exposure and HLA in healthy donors. As for the study in general: Tens of millions of unique TCR sequences came from HLA-typed donors in an early release.

PCR involved 60 Vbeta and 13 Jbeta primers. Generated by immunoSEQ multiplex PCR, the TCRdb table keeps only in-frame clones and is missing some. The sample holds around 80,000 clones. Each donor was healthy, and each was a bone marrow donor. Sequenced input: PBMCs. The receptor comes from a boy younger than 18 in good health and CMV-seronegative.

The CDR3 DNA is TGTGCCAGCAGTACGGGACAGGGAAACTATGGCTACACCTTC. Its protein is CASSTGQGNYGYTF. The chain links TRBV27 to TRBJ1-2; TRBD1 aligns across 9 bases. This CDR3 is 14 amino acids long. Germline V CDR1 and CDR2: MNHEY, SMNVEV (reference sequence). V lost 5 bases to trimming and J lost 2 bases; unmatched junction nucleotides: 3.